One and the same sample provided the 7 T cell receptor beta chains below, sequenced in a study of vaccination and CD4 T cells after COVID-19. The Oncomine TCR Beta short-read assay sequenced DNA from cultured CD4+ T cells. From cultured CD4+ T cells, genomic DNA was extracted. From the PCR reads, TCRdb called clonotypes with MiXCR, one entry per CDR3 protein. The sample has about 9,700 distinct CDR3 sequences; around 37% are singletons. Stated treatment: roughly 11-day PBMC culture with coronavirus spike peptide pools or control peptides (ViraFEST assay). CD4+ T-cell collection from the unexposed donor predated the COVID-19 pandemic (2011-2018). These receptors have no identified antigens. The sequencing sample was made of CD4+ T cells from blood, cultured in vitro. The receptors shown here come from a human donor in good health.

This clonotype was observed a few times. The rearrangement joins TRBV20-1 to TRBJ2-5; 9 bases align to TRBD2. The germline CDR1 and CDR2 sequences are DFQATT and SNEGSKA (reference sequence). J was trimmed by 5 bases and V by 7 bases; bases with no gene match: 14. The CDR3 sequence is 15 residues long. The CDR3 DNA sequence: TGCAGTGGAATGGCTGGCGGGAGGGCCTGGGAGACCCAGTACTTC. This translates into CSGMAGGRAWETQYF.

This clonotype was detected a few times. The chain links TRBV6-2 or TRBV6-3 to TRBJ1-5; 9 bases align to TRBD1. The CDR3 contains 17 residues. V lost 6 bases, J lost 5 bases, and 14 bases stayed unmatched. CDR1 is MNHEY and CDR2 is SVGEGT in the germline V gene. The DNA for the CDR3 is TGTGCCAGCAGGCCCCGACAGGGGGGCACCTTGCATCAGCCCCAGCATTTT. Translation gives CASRPRQGGTLHQPQHF.

The chain uses TRBV27 and TRBJ1-5, with 8 bases matching TRBD1. This CDR3 has 17 amino acids. Germline CDR1 and CDR2: MNHEY and SMNVEV (reference sequence). Unmatched junction bases numbered 9, after V lost 5 bases and J lost 0 bases. CDR3 nucleotide sequence: TGTGCCAGCAGTACCCGGACAGGGACGGATAGCAATCAGCCCCAGCATTTT. Protein product: CASSTRTGTDSNQPQHF.

The CDR3: CASSQGTAGGYGYTF. The CDR3 coding sequence is TGCGCCAGCAGCCAAGGCACAGCGGGAGGCTATGGCTACACCTTC. This chain links TRBV4-3 with TRBJ1-2, with no clear D. From germline, CDR1 is LGHNA and CDR2 YSLEER. Trimming took 1 base from V and 4 from J, leaving 13 bases between them. CDR3 length: 15 amino acids.

This clonotype turned up a few times. The rearrangement joins TRBV30 to TRBJ1-2; 8 positions match TRBD1. The CDR3 covers 13 residues. J gave up 3 bases and V 5 bases, and 5 bases lay outside the gene matches. CDR1 GTSNPN and CDR2 SVGIG come from the germline V gene (reference sequence). In nucleotides, the CDR3 is TGTGCCTGGGGGCTGACAGGGGACTATGGCTACACCTTC. Translating it yields CAWGLTGDYGYTF.

This chain links TRBV7-2 with TRBJ1-2; D is perhaps TRBD1 (5 bases). The germline V gene has CDR1 SGHTA and CDR2 FQGNSA. The CDR3 has 16 amino acids. Trimming took off 1 base at V and 7 bases at J, with 19 bases between the two ends. This chain's CDR3 is CASSLVSGGERLGYTF. The CDR3 DNA reads as TGTGCCAGCAGCTTAGTTAGTGGGGGGGAACGCCTTGGCTACACCTTC.

V is TRBV7-2 and J is TRBJ2-5, with 7 bases fitting TRBD1. The V gene end was trimmed by 7 bases and the J gene end by 1 base; junction bases not matched to a gene: 9. CDR3 length equals 15 residues. CDR1 SGHTA and CDR2 FQGNSA come from the germline V gene. The CDR3 DNA sequence: TGTGCCAGCATCAGTAACAGGGGACGCCAAGAGACCCAGTACTTC. Translating it yields CASISNRGRQETQYF.